The subject of this entry is one TCR beta chain. Samples were taken several times over chemoradiotherapy. This sample was taken from a study of chemoradiotherapy in HPV16-positive cancers. As for the study in general: Functional T-cell assays on a couple of HPV16-positive patients' cells defined candidate HPV-specific clones and common TCR motifs.

The repertoire was sequenced with immunoSEQ multiplex PCR; TCRdb's copy has only in-frame clones and lacks some. The table records 10,000 to 11,000 clones, 70% to 85% of them present only once. Trimming stripped 0 bases from V and 7 bases from J, with 23 bases between. The CDR3 sequence is 18 residues long. Germline V lookup: CDR1 MRHNA, CDR2 SNTAGT. The TCR sequence derives from a human donor with HPV-associated anogenital cancer. J is TRBJ2-3 and V is TRBV6-4; no definite D call. The sample was gathered from a patient who underwent chemoradiotherapy. CDR3 region: CASSDSIKETHFSYTQYF. The DNA of the CDR3 is TGTGCCAGCAGTGACTCGATAAAGGAGACCCACTTTTCCTATACGCAGTATTTT.